The entry that follows covers one TCR beta chain sequence. The target antigen is unknown. Unstimulated regulatory T cells (CD4+CD25+CD127-), CD4+CD25- non-regulatory cells, CD4 and CD8 cells were FACS-sorted from thawed PBMCs. Only in-frame clones appear in the TCRdb table, and some are missing; sequencing was by immunoSEQ multiplex PCR. The repertoire has some 240,000 clones, approximately 84% of them found once; the top ten carry roughly 0.67%. The data belong to a study of Tregs in tolerant kidney transplant recipients. General study results and limits: Few patients were studied, so findings need validation in larger groups. Tregs expanded with activated donor B cells seemed most donor-specific. Biological reproducibility was not directly addressed in this study.

CDR3 length: 18 amino acids. The germline gives CDR1 MGHRA, CDR2 YSYEKL. With 3 bases clipped from V and 2 bases from J, the junction kept 12 bases outside the gene matches. Sequencing was carried out using CD4+ T cells from blood. The TCR originated in a human donor in good health. This chain connects TRBV4-1 to TRBJ2-1, with 8 bases fitting TRBD2. In DNA form, the CDR3 reads TGCGCCAGCAGCCATGTCGTTGCTGGACTAGCCGCCTACAATGAGCAGTTCTTC. Translation gives CASSHVVAGLAAYNEQFF.